This T cell receptor (beta chain) was observed in a study of shared clonotypes between healthy human individuals. Assay execution took place at the deep level. Clones were read by immunoSEQ multiplex PCR, and TCRdb kept only the in-frame ones, dropping some. The sample includes around 2.5 million clones, under 95% of them seen just once. This clone was detected once. The sample carries other DNA sequences with the same CDR3. Germline V CDR1 and CDR2: WNHNN, SYGVQD (reference sequence). The CDR3 has 12 amino acids. Trimming took 3 bases from V and 1 from J, leaving 4 bases between them. Participating donors were healthy, HIV-negative adults free of recent acute infections or vaccinations. The CD4+ fraction was divided into a CD45RA+ naive subset and a CD45RA-negative memory subset.

The sequenced material came from naive CD4+ T cells from PBMCs. Subset here: CD45RA+ positively selected. The chain joins TRBV10-1 to TRBJ2-7; D is uncertain. The TCR originated in a young man in good health. Some clones in this sample may be carry-over from other donors' samples. This chain's CDR3 is CASSDYSYEQYF. CDR3 nucleotides: TGCGCCAGCAGTGACTATTCCTACGAGCAGTACTTC.